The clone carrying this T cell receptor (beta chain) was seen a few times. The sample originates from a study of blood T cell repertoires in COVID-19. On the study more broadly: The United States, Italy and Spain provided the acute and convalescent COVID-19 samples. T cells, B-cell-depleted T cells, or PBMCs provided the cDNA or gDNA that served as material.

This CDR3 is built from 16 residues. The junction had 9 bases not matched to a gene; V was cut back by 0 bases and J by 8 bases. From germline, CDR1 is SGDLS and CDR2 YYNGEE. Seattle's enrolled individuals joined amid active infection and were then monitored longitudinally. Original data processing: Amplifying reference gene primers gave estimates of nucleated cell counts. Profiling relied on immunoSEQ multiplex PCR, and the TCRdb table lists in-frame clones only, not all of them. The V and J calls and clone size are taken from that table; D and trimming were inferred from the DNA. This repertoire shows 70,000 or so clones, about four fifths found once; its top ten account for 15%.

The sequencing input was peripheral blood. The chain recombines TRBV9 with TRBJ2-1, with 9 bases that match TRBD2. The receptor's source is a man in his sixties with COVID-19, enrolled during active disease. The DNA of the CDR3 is TGTGCCAGCAGCGTAGCAATAGGGACTAGCTATGATGAGCAGTTCTTC. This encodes CASSVAIGTSYDEQFF.